The 13 T cell receptor beta chains presented below share a single source sample, sequenced in a study of CD8+CD57+ T cells in acquired aplastic anemia. Profiling of TCR beta VDJ combinations and CDR3 sequences used genomic DNA as template. One entry per CDR3 protein, called by TCRdb with MiXCR from the reads. The sample shows about 200,000 distinct CDR3 sequences, roughly 60% of them seen only once. It was patients with CD8+CD57+ cell expansion by flow cytometry who were chosen for sequencing. What was sequenced was sorted CD4+, CD8+, or CD8+CD57+ T cells (not recorded which) from PBMCs. The receptors originated from a human donor with aplastic anemia.

V and J are TRBV7-2 and TRBJ2-6, with D unresolved. CDR3 size: 12 residues. CDR1 is SGHTA, CDR2 FQGNSA, per germline. Trimming shortened V by 5 bases and J by 3 bases, and 2 bases separated the two germline ends. CDR3 sequence: CASSRGANVLTF. CDR3 nucleotide sequence: TGTGCCAGCAGCCGTGGGGCCAACGTCCTGACTTTC.

The V call is TRBV7-9, the J call TRBJ2-3; TRBD1 or TRBD2 may be the D gene (5 bases each). V lost 5 bases and J lost 6, with 6 bases in between. Germline assignment: CDR1 SEHNR and CDR2 FQNEAQ (reference sequence). The CDR3 consists of 11 residues. In DNA, the CDR3 is TGTGCCAGCAGCGGGGGTGATACGCAGTATTTT. This sequence encodes CASSGGDTQYF.

This clonotype showed up just a few times. The rearrangement uses TRBV24-1 and TRBJ2-1; D is undetermined. The V gene lost 0 bases and the J gene lost 8 bases, with 7 bases spanning the gap. Looked up from germline, CDR1 is KGHDR and CDR2 is SFDVKD. The CDR3 is 13 residues long. This chain's CDR3 is CATSDLDVYEQFF. DNA of the CDR3: TGTGCCACCAGTGATTTGGACGTCTATGAGCAGTTCTTC.

The chain links TRBV2 to TRBJ1-1; 9 bases line up with TRBD1. The CDR3 runs to 15 residues. Trimming took 8 bases from V and 1 from J; bases not matched to a gene: 8. Germline values: CDR1 SNHLY, CDR2 FYNNEI. Here the CDR3 reads CASLEQGARNTEAFF. As DNA, the CDR3 is TGTGCCAGCTTAGAACAGGGGGCTCGGAACACTGAAGCTTTCTTT.

This clonotype was observed a single time. The chain is built from TRBV6-2 or TRBV6-3 and TRBJ2-7; D not certain. Germline loops: CDR1 MNHEY, CDR2 SVGEGT. This CDR3 contains 14 residues. With 4 bases removed from V and 2 bases from J, the gap between germline ends came to 12 bases. The CDR3 DNA sequence: TGTGCCAGCAGTTTGGCAGGCTGGGCCTACGAGCAGTACTTC. Amino acid sequence: CASSLAGWAYEQYF.

CDR3 protein: CASIWSAGGQETQYF. CDR3 bases: TGTGCCAGCATATGGTCCGCGGGGGGTCAAGAGACCCAGTACTTC. The chain couples TRBV7-6 to TRBJ2-5; 8 bases match TRBD2. Looked up from germline, CDR1 is SGHVS and CDR2 is FNYEAQ. V trimming: 7 bases; J trimming: 2 bases; junction bases outside the gene matches: 9. The CDR3 runs 15 residues.

CDR3 sequence (DNA): TGCGCCAGCAGCCAAGATCTAGTTAAGTCGTCCGAGCAGTACTTC. Its translation is CASSQDLVKSSEQYF. The gene calls are TRBV5-1 and TRBJ2-7; D remains ambiguous. The CDR3 consists of 15 residues. V gave up 4 bases and J gave up 6 bases, with 20 bases separating them. Germline lookup yields CDR1 SGHRS and CDR2 YFSETQ.

This chain joins TRBV24-1 and TRBJ2-7, with D uncertain. The CDR3 sequence is 13 residues long. V lost 5 bases and J 0 bases, leaving 7 bases between the germline ends. Per germline, CDR1 KGHDR and CDR2 SFDVKD. The chain's CDR3 is CATSVGPSYEQYF. CDR3 DNA sequence: TGTGCCACCAGTGTTGGGCCCTCCTACGAGCAGTACTTC.

The sample holds a few counts of this clonotype. Since no conserved phenylalanine or tryptophan closes the CDR3, a read error is the likely cause. V is TRBV3-1 and J is TRBJ2-1; D remains unclear. The ends were cut back, 5 bases at V and 0 bases at J, with 11 bases in the middle. The CDR3 consists of 15 residues. Per germline, CDR1 LGHDT and CDR2 YNNKEL (reference sequence). DNA of the CDR3: TGTGCCAGCAGCTCCGATATTAGCTCCTACAATGAGCAGTTCCTC. This sequence encodes CASSSDISSYNEQFL.

This clonotype was counted a few times. The J gene is TRBJ1-2, the V gene TRBV10-3; D may be TRBD1 (6 bases). CDR1 ENHRY and CDR2 SYGVKD come from the germline V gene. V lost 4 bases, J lost 7 bases, and 13 bases lay in between. This CDR3 spans 13 amino acids. Here the CDR3 reads CAISGGGLGGYTF. CDR3 coding DNA: TGTGCCATCAGTGGCGGGGGGCTCGGTGGCTACACCTTC.

This chain uses TRBV2 with TRBJ1-3; D perhaps matches TRBD1 (6 bases). The CDR3 is 14 amino acids. The germline V and J ends were trimmed by 2 bases and 2 bases, with 7 bases remaining between them. Germline V lookup: CDR1 SNHLY, CDR2 FYNNEI. The CDR3 DNA sequence: TGTGCCAGCAGTGAAACAGGGACTGGAAACACCATATATTTT. Protein sequence: CASSETGTGNTIYF.

This chain links TRBV7-9 with TRBJ1-5; unclear D gene. Germline V lookup: CDR1 SEHNR, CDR2 FQNEAQ (reference sequence). This CDR3 has 14 amino acids. V was shortened by 4 bases and J by 4 bases, with 11 bases between the two germline ends. The CDR3 region is CASSSGPGNQPQHF. The CDR3 DNA reads as TGTGCCAGCAGCTCCGGCCCCGGGAATCAGCCCCAGCATTTT.

The chain couples TRBV19 to TRBJ1-2, with D perhaps TRBD1 (5 bases). The ends were cut back, 2 bases at V and 0 bases at J, with 7 bases in the middle. Germline CDR1 LNHDA, CDR2 SQIVND (reference sequence). This CDR3 has 14 amino acids. The CDR3 DNA sequence: TGTGCCAGTAGTATACAGGGAGCTAACTATGGCTACACCTTC. Its protein is CASSIQGANYGYTF.